These T cell receptor beta chains were read from a single sample in a study of identical twins. Each CDR3 protein gets one entry after TCRdb re-called the 5' RACE reads with MiXCR. The sample contains around 490,000 distinct CDR3 sequences, 14% of which appear only once. The same data also contributed to another study, on yellow fever vaccine responses in identical twins.

The sequenced sample consisted of CD4+ T cells sorted from blood. The source is a woman younger than 30 in good health. Both conserved end residues are part of each CDR3. A D gene is named only where the DNA matches it firmly. Size is omitted from some rows. Given values are once, few, many or a class for expanded clones.

V gene	J gene	clone size	D gene	CDR3 DNA	CDR3 protein
TRBV11-2	TRBJ1-1	-	-	TGTGCCAGCAGCGCAAGGGGAGCTAGGGCAGCCTTGAACACTGAAGCTTTCTTT	CASSARGARAALNTEAFF
TRBV20-1	TRBJ2-5	few	-	TGCAGTGCTAGAGATCCCCAGAGGGGGGGACAAGAGACCCAGTACTTC	CSARDPQRGGQETQYF
TRBV9	TRBJ2-1	few	-	TGTGCCAGCAGCGTAGACCTGGGGAGGGAGCAGTTCTTC	CASSVDLGREQFF
TRBV5-1	TRBJ2-7	-	-	TGCGCCAGCGCTCTTGGGGGAGACAGTGCCTACGAGGAGTACTTC	CASALGGDSAYEEYF
TRBV10-3	TRBJ2-1	few	TRBD2	TGTGCCTCTAGCGGGGGATACTCCTACAATGAGCAGTTCTTC	CASSGGYSYNEQFF
TRBV20-1	TRBJ1-5	-	-	TGCAGTTTCAGACAAGGCAATCAGCCCCAGCATTTT	CSFRQGNQPQHF
TRBV12-3/TRBV12-4	TRBJ2-7	few	-	TGTGCCAGCAGCATAACAGGGAAGAGCTCCTACGAGCAGTACTTC	CASSITGKSSYEQYF
TRBV12-3/TRBV12-4	TRBJ2-1	many	-	TGTGCCAGCAGTTTCAGAACGTACAATGAGCAGTTCTTC	CASSFRTYNEQFF
TRBV20-1	TRBJ2-3	few	-	TGCAGTGCTAGGCGGCGGAGATCTAGCACAGATACGCAGTATTTT	CSARRRRSSTDTQYF
TRBV3-1	TRBJ2-5	-	-	TGTGCCAGCAGCCCAAGTAGCAGGGGAGAGACCCAGTACTTC	CASSPSSRGETQYF
TRBV7-2	TRBJ2-7	many	TRBD1	TGTGCCAGCAGCTTAGATCACAGGGGCTACGAGCAGTACTTC	CASSLDHRGYEQYF
TRBV28	TRBJ1-1	-	TRBD1	TGTGCCAGCAGAGCCCTGGGACAGGGGGTCGGCACTGAAGCTTTCTTT	CASRALGQGVGTEAFF
TRBV29-1	TRBJ1-1	many	-	TGCAGCGCCCGAGCCGGCAGCTTGAACACTGAAGCTTTCTTT	CSARAGSLNTEAFF
TRBV3-1	TRBJ1-6	-	-	TGTGCCAGCAGCCAAGAAGGCGCACCCCTCCACTTT	CASSQEGAPLHF
TRBV4-3	TRBJ2-2	-	-	TGCGCCAGCAGCCAAGGGACGCGCTCCACCGGGGAGCTGTTTTTT	CASSQGTRSTGELFF
TRBV25-1	TRBJ2-7	many	-	TGTGCCAGCAGTGAAGGTGGCAGGAGCTCCTACGAGCAGTACTTC	CASSEGGRSSYEQYF